These 14 T cell receptor beta chains were sequenced from one sample in a study of graft-versus-host responses after intestinal transplantation. Only in-frame clones appear in the TCRdb table, and some are missing; sequencing was by immunoSEQ multiplex PCR. Here the sample spans more than 55,000 clones, 70% to 90% being singletons. This specimen consisted of PBMCs, obtained 26 days after transplant. These receptors came from a human patient who received an intestinal transplant, so some T cells may come from the graft donor.

The chain is built from TRBV15 and TRBJ1-5, with 7 bases fitting TRBD1. The CDR3 loop spans 13 amino acids. Per the germline V gene, CDR1 is LNHNV and CDR2 is YYDKDF (reference sequence). The trim removed 8 bases at V and 6 bases at J, leaving 7 bases unmatched. The CDR3 DNA is TGTGCCACCGGCGCAGGGGACAGTCAGCCCCAGCATTTT. Protein sequence: CATGAGDSQPQHF.

The CDR3 coding sequence is TGTGCCAGCAGTTTACTAACGAGCAATGAGCAGTTCTTC. The encoded protein is CASSLLTSNEQFF. This chain uses TRBV27 with TRBJ2-1; D not resolved. Germline V lookup: CDR1 MNHEY, CDR2 SMNVEV (reference sequence). This CDR3 has 13 amino acids. With 2 bases removed from V and 6 bases from J, the gap between germline ends came to 8 bases.

The rearrangement links TRBV7-9 to TRBJ2-7; a possible D gene is TRBD2 (6 bases). CDR1 and CDR2 from the germline V gene are SEHNR and FQNEAQ (reference sequence). Trimming removed 5 bases at V and 2 bases at J, with 10 bases between. This CDR3 has 13 amino acids. Written as DNA, the CDR3 is TGTGCCAGCAGCGGTCGGGAGACCTACGAGCAGTACTTC. This encodes CASSGRETYEQYF. Combining the CDR3 with reference TRBV7-9 and TRBJ2-7 gives the whole variable domain DTGVSQNPRHKITKRGQNVTFRCDPISEHNRLYWYRQTLGQGPEFLTYFQNEAQLEKSRLLSDRFSAERPKGSFSTLEIQRTEQGDSAMYLCASSGRETYEQYFGPGTRLTVT.

The rearrangement joins TRBV28 to TRBJ2-1; D remains ambiguous. CDR3 length equals 13 residues. Between the trimmed V and J ends, which lost 3 bases and 6 bases, there was a span of 9 bases. Germline-derived CDR1 and CDR2 are MDHEN and SYDVKM. This CDR3 reads CASSLGYTNEQFF. CDR3 nucleotides: TGTGCCAGCAGTTTGGGCTATACCAATGAGCAGTTCTTC.

The CDR3 region is CASRQGGSPLHF. The DNA of the CDR3 is TGTGCCAGTAGACAGGGAGGGTCACCCCTCCACTTT. V usage is TRBV19 and J usage is TRBJ1-6; tentatively, D is TRBD1 (6 bases). Trimming pared 6 bases from V and 10 bases from J, leaving 10 bases between. This CDR3 is 12 amino acids long. CDR1 is LNHDA and CDR2 is SQIVND in the germline V gene (reference sequence). The entire variable domain, with the rest obtained from reference TRBV19 and TRBJ1-6, is as follows: DGGITQSPKYLFRKEGQNVTLSCEQNLNHDAMYWYRQDPGQGLRLIYYSQIVNDFQKGDIAEGYSVSREKKESFPLTVTSAQKNPTAFYLCASRQGGSPLHFGNGTRLTVT.

Only one count was recorded for this clone. This chain links TRBV5-8 with TRBJ1-5, with TRBD1 matching over 7 bases. Germline CDR1 is SGHTS and CDR2 is YDEGEE. V lost 2 bases to trimming and J lost 0 bases; unmatched junction nucleotides: 14. The CDR3 consists of 19 residues. CDR3 bases: TGTGCCAGCAGCTTATTACACCAGGGGGGAGATTATAGCAATCAGCCCCAGCATTTT. It codes for CASSLLHQGGDYSNQPQHF.

The V gene is TRBV5-1, the J gene TRBJ2-3; D is possibly TRBD1 (5 bases). Germline values: CDR1 SGHRS, CDR2 YFSETQ. The germline V and J ends were trimmed by 4 bases and 0 bases, with 15 bases remaining between them. The CDR3 runs 16 residues. CDR3 protein: CASSPIKQGSTDTQYF. The DNA for the CDR3 is TGCGCCAGCAGCCCTATCAAGCAGGGTAGCACAGATACGCAGTATTTT.

The chain employs TRBV25-1 and TRBJ1-2; the match to TRBD1 covers 7 bases. The CDR3 covers 18 residues. The V gene end was trimmed by 6 bases and the J gene end by 4 bases; junction bases not matched to a gene: 20. The germline V gene encodes CDR1 MGHDK and CDR2 SYGVNS. The CDR3, as DNA: TGTGCCAGCAGCACCCCAGCACCCGCCCGGGACAGAACCTATGGCTACACCTTC. Translating it yields CASSTPAPARDRTYGYTF.

The V and J genes are TRBV18 and TRBJ1-5; a possible D gene is TRBD1 (6 bases). The V and J ends lost 2 bases and 4 bases respectively, with 9 bases between them. Germline V gives CDR1 KGHSH, CDR2 LQKENI. This CDR3 region has 14 residues. CDR3 loop: CASSPGQPNQPQHF. The CDR3 DNA follows: TGTGCCAGCTCACCAGGACAGCCTAATCAGCCCCAGCATTTT. Together with reference TRBV18 and TRBJ1-5, the CDR3 gives the full variable domain: NAGVMQNPRHLVRRRGQEARLRCSPMKGHSHVYWYRQLPEEGLKFMVYLQKENIIDESGMPKERFSAEFPKEGPSILRIQQVVRGDSAAYFCASSPGQPNQPQHFGDGTRLSIL.

This sequence joins TRBV28 and TRBJ1-5; maybe TRBD1 (6 bases). The germline CDR1 and CDR2 sequences are MDHEN and SYDVKM. V dropped 1 base and J dropped 6 bases, with 16 bases sitting between them. The CDR3 runs 16 residues. DNA for the CDR3: TGTGCCAGCAGTTTATCGAGGGACATAGTGTCTCAGCCCCAGCATTTT. This sequence encodes CASSLSRDIVSQPQHF.

The CDR3 region has the DNA TGTGCCAGCTGCGGGGGGGCTCCGAATGAAAAACTGTTTTTT. Translating it yields CASCGGAPNEKLFF. The J gene is TRBJ1-4, the V gene TRBV6-6, with a possible D match to TRBD1 (6 bases). The CDR3 loop spans 14 amino acids. Germline lookup yields CDR1 MNHNY and CDR2 SVGAGI (reference sequence). The ends were cut back, 8 bases at V and 5 bases at J, with 15 bases in the middle.

V is TRBV19 and J is TRBJ2-2; 7 positions match TRBD1. The CDR3 extends over 15 amino acids. V lost 9 bases and J lost 4; bases outside the gene matches: 11. The germline V gene encodes CDR1 LNHDA and CDR2 SQIVND (reference sequence). The CDR3 region has the DNA TGTGCCAGCCAACCCGTGGGACAGCTCACCGGGGAGCTGTTTTTT. This codes for CASQPVGQLTGELFF.

This clone turned up a few times. The rearrangement uses TRBV4-1 and TRBJ1-3; D gene ambiguous. V was cut by 3 bases and J by 8 bases, with 5 bases left in between. This CDR3 has 11 amino acids. Germline V gene sequence: CDR1 MGHRA, CDR2 YSYEKL. The CDR3 loop reads CASSQQDTIYF. Written as DNA, the CDR3 is TGCGCCAGCAGCCAGCAGGACACCATATATTTT.

The chain employs TRBV5-1 and TRBJ2-5, with 8 bases fitting TRBD2. After removal of 0 bases from V and 5 bases from J, the junction contained 3 bases not matched to a gene. The CDR3 extends over 14 amino acids. CDR1 is SGHRS, CDR2 YFSETQ, per germline. The CDR3 reads CASSLDGRVETQYF. CDR3 in DNA: TGCGCCAGCAGCTTGGACGGGAGGGTGGAGACCCAGTACTTC.